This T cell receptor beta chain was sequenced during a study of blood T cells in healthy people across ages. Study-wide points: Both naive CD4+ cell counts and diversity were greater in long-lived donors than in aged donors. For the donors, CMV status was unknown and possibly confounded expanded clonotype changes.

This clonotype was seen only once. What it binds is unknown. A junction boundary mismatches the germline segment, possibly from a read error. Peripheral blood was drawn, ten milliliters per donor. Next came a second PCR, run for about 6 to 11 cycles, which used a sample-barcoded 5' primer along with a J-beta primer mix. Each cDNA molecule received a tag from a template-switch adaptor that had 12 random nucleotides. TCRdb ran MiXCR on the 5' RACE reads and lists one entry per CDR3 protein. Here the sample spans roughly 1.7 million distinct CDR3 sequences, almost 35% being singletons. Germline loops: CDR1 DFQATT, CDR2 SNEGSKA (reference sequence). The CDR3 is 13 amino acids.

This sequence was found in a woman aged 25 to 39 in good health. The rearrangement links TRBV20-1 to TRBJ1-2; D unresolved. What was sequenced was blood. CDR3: CGAKMGANYGYTF. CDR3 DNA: TGCGGTGCTAAAATGGGAGCTAACTATGGCTACACCTTC.